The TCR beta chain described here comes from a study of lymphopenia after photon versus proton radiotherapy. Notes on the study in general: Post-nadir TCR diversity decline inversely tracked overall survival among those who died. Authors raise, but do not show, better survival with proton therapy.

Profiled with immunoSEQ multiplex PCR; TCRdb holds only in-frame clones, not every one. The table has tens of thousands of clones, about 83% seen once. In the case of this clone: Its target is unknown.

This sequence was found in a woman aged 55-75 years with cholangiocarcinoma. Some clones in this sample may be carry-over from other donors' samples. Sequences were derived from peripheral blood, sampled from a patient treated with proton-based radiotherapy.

The CDR3 is CASTAGPMNTEAFF. In DNA, the CDR3 is TGTGCCAGTACGGCAGGGCCGATGAACACTGAAGCTTTCTTT. V usage is TRBV19 and J usage is TRBJ1-1; D perhaps matches TRBD1 (5 bases). CDR3 size: 14 residues. V was shortened by 7 bases and J by 0 bases, with 12 bases between the two germline ends. Germline V gene lookup returns CDR1 LNHDA and CDR2 SQIVND (reference sequence).